The rows below give T cell receptor beta chains drawn from one sample of a study of blood T cell repertoires in COVID-19. TCRdb keeps only in-frame clones here, not all; method: immunoSEQ multiplex PCR. Here the sample spans about 34,000 clones, more than 70% being singletons. The sequenced material came from peripheral blood. The receptor source for this set is a human donor in a cohort sampled during active COVID-19. The CDR3 runs from the conserved cysteine through the conserved F or W. The order of the fields is D gene, V gene, J gene, clone size, CDR3 protein, CDR3 DNA. A D gene is named only where the DNA matches it firmly. Expanded clones get a size class; other rows say once, few or many, or leave the size out.

d_call: -
v_call: TRBV28
j_call: TRBJ1-3
clone_size: -
cdr3_aa: CASTSGFSGNTIYF
cdr3_nt: TGTGCCAGCACCTCGGGGTTCTCTGGAAACACCATATATTTT

d_call: TRBD2
v_call: TRBV7-2
j_call: TRBJ2-1
clone_size: -
cdr3_aa: CASSSSGGASYNEQFF
cdr3_nt: TGTGCCAGCAGCTCTAGCGGTGGGGCCAGCTACAATGAGCAGTTCTTC

d_call: -
v_call: TRBV18
j_call: TRBJ2-6
clone_size: few
cdr3_aa: CASSPQVQGLLSGANVLTF
cdr3_nt: TGTGCCAGCTCACCACAGGTCCAGGGTCTTTTGTCTGGGGCCAACGTCCTGACTTTC

d_call: TRBD2
v_call: TRBV18
j_call: TRBJ2-3
clone_size: -
cdr3_aa: CASSPRGLAEPSTDTQYF
cdr3_nt: TGTGCCAGCTCACCTAGGGGACTAGCGGAACCTAGCACAGATACGCAGTATTTT

d_call: TRBD2
v_call: TRBV5-4
j_call: TRBJ2-5
clone_size: -
cdr3_aa: CASSLVGSGGALYF
cdr3_nt: TGTGCCAGCAGCTTGGTGGGTAGCGGGGGTGCCTTGTACTTC

d_call: -
v_call: TRBV27
j_call: TRBJ2-7
clone_size: -
cdr3_aa: CASSFRGTSYEQYF
cdr3_nt: TGTGCCAGCAGTTTTAGGGGTACATCCTACGAGCAGTACTTC

d_call: TRBD1
v_call: TRBV7-6
j_call: TRBJ2-2
clone_size: -
cdr3_aa: CASSRRGTGGGTNTGELFF
cdr3_nt: TGTGCCAGCAGCCGGAGGGGGACAGGGGGCGGAACGAACACCGGGGAGCTGTTTTTT

d_call: -
v_call: TRBV5-1
j_call: TRBJ1-6
clone_size: -
cdr3_aa: CASSKIGQSPLHF
cdr3_nt: TGCGCCAGCAGCAAAATCGGACAATCACCCCTCCACTTT

d_call: TRBD1
v_call: TRBV9
j_call: TRBJ2-3
clone_size: -
cdr3_aa: CASSLRQGARTDTQYF
cdr3_nt: TGTGCCAGCAGCCTTCGACAGGGGGCAAGGACAGATACGCAGTATTTT

d_call: -
v_call: TRBV28
j_call: TRBJ1-1
clone_size: -
cdr3_aa: CASSLTRVNTEAFF
cdr3_nt: TGTGCCAGCAGTTTAACCAGGGTGAACACTGAAGCTTTCTTT

d_call: -
v_call: TRBV19
j_call: TRBJ2-3
clone_size: -
cdr3_aa: CASSIGAWGDTQYF
cdr3_nt: TGTGCCAGTAGTATTGGGGCGTGGGGAGATACGCAGTATTTT

d_call: TRBD1
v_call: TRBV15
j_call: TRBJ2-7
clone_size: -
cdr3_aa: CATSITRDRGLRLAEQYF
cdr3_nt: TGTGCCACCAGCATTACCCGGGACAGGGGTCTCCGATTAGCGGAGCAGTACTTC

d_call: TRBD2
v_call: TRBV7-2
j_call: TRBJ2-3
clone_size: -
cdr3_aa: CASSWASGGTDTQYF
cdr3_nt: TGTGCCAGCAGCTGGGCTAGCGGAGGCACAGATACGCAGTATTTT

d_call: TRBD2
v_call: TRBV29-1
j_call: TRBJ2-1
clone_size: -
cdr3_aa: CSVSSGGYNEQFF
cdr3_nt: TGCAGCGTGTCTAGCGGGGGCTACAATGAGCAGTTCTTC

d_call: TRBD2
v_call: TRBV10-1
j_call: TRBJ2-7
clone_size: few
cdr3_aa: CANASGTSSPYEQYF
cdr3_nt: TGCGCCAATGCTTCCGGGACTAGCTCACCCTACGAGCAGTACTTC

d_call: -
v_call: TRBV2
j_call: TRBJ2-6
clone_size: -
cdr3_aa: CASSRPTSRRRANVLTF
cdr3_nt: TGTGCCAGCAGCCGACCGACTAGTCGACGACGGGCCAACGTCCTGACTTTC

d_call: TRBD2
v_call: TRBV27
j_call: TRBJ2-3
clone_size: -
cdr3_aa: CATHSGRSADTQYF
cdr3_nt: TGTGCCACCCATAGCGGGAGATCCGCAGATACGCAGTATTTT

d_call: TRBD1
v_call: TRBV7-9
j_call: TRBJ2-1
clone_size: -
cdr3_aa: CASSPPRGQGNEQFF
cdr3_nt: TGTGCCAGCAGCCCCCCTAGGGGGCAGGGCAATGAGCAGTTCTTC

d_call: TRBD2
v_call: TRBV10-3
j_call: TRBJ2-1
clone_size: -
cdr3_aa: CAIRASAGGALNEQFF
cdr3_nt: TGTGCCATCAGAGCCTCGGCGGGAGGAGCCCTCAATGAGCAGTTCTTC

d_call: -
v_call: TRBV28
j_call: TRBJ2-7
clone_size: -
cdr3_aa: CASSSSGFLREQYF
cdr3_nt: TGTGCCAGCAGTTCCTCGGGATTTCTTAGGGAGCAGTACTTC

d_call: -
v_call: TRBV2
j_call: TRBJ2-7
clone_size: few
cdr3_aa: CASSFQRFYEQYF
cdr3_nt: TGTGCCAGCAGTTTCCAGCGGTTTTACGAGCAGTACTTC

d_call: -
v_call: TRBV19
j_call: TRBJ1-2
clone_size: -
cdr3_aa: CASSLSYALVGGYTF
cdr3_nt: TGTGCCAGTAGCCTCTCCTATGCGTTAGTCGGTGGCTACACCTTC

d_call: TRBD1
v_call: TRBV4-3
j_call: TRBJ2-2
clone_size: few
cdr3_aa: CASSQLLQGIRELFF
cdr3_nt: TGCGCCAGCAGCCAGCTATTACAGGGGATCAGGGAGCTGTTTTTT

d_call: TRBD2
v_call: TRBV4-1
j_call: TRBJ2-1
clone_size: -
cdr3_aa: CASSQDWSGNYNEQFF
cdr3_nt: TGCGCCAGCAGCCAAGATTGGAGCGGGAATTACAATGAGCAGTTCTTC

d_call: -
v_call: TRBV6-5
j_call: TRBJ1-1
clone_size: -
cdr3_aa: CASSITPRNTEAFF
cdr3_nt: TGTGCCAGCAGCATAACACCACGGAACACTGAAGCTTTCTTT

d_call: -
v_call: TRBV24-1
j_call: TRBJ1-1
clone_size: -
cdr3_aa: CATQGIGTEAFF
cdr3_nt: TGTGCCACACAGGGAATCGGCACTGAAGCTTTCTTT

d_call: TRBD1
v_call: TRBV6-5
j_call: TRBJ1-1
clone_size: -
cdr3_aa: CASRRRQGRTEAFF
cdr3_nt: TGTGCCAGCAGGCGGAGACAGGGAAGGACTGAAGCTTTCTTT

d_call: TRBD2
v_call: TRBV27
j_call: TRBJ2-5
clone_size: -
cdr3_aa: CASSPASGRAQETQYF
cdr3_nt: TGTGCCAGCAGTCCCGCTAGCGGGAGGGCCCAAGAGACCCAGTACTTC

d_call: -
v_call: TRBV7-2
j_call: TRBJ2-7
clone_size: few
cdr3_aa: CASSRAGGRVTYEQYF
cdr3_nt: TGTGCCAGCAGCCGTGCTGGGGGCAGGGTAACCTACGAGCAGTACTTC

d_call: TRBD2
v_call: TRBV9
j_call: TRBJ2-5
clone_size: -
cdr3_aa: CASSVGGSRETQYF
cdr3_nt: TGTGCCAGCAGCGTAGGCGGGAGCCGGGAGACCCAGTACTTC

d_call: TRBD1
v_call: TRBV6-5
j_call: TRBJ1-1
clone_size: -
cdr3_aa: CASRLQGEMDTEAFF
cdr3_nt: TGTGCCAGCAGGCTTCAGGGGGAGATGGACACTGAAGCTTTCTTT

d_call: -
v_call: TRBV4-3
j_call: TRBJ2-3
clone_size: -
cdr3_aa: CASSQGGGYTDTQYF
cdr3_nt: TGCGCCAGCAGCCAAGGTGGCGGATACACAGATACGCAGTATTTT

d_call: TRBD1
v_call: TRBV9
j_call: TRBJ1-3
clone_size: -
cdr3_aa: CASSGGQGVTGNTIYF
cdr3_nt: TGTGCCAGCAGCGGAGGACAGGGTGTCACTGGAAACACCATATATTTT

d_call: -
v_call: TRBV5-4
j_call: TRBJ2-2
clone_size: -
cdr3_aa: CASRGPETNTGELFF
cdr3_nt: TGTGCCAGCAGGGGTCCAGAGACAAACACCGGGGAGCTGTTTTTT

d_call: TRBD2
v_call: TRBV27
j_call: TRBJ2-1
clone_size: -
cdr3_aa: CASSLLLAGANEQFF
cdr3_nt: TGTGCCAGCAGTTTATTGCTAGCGGGAGCCAATGAGCAGTTCTTC

d_call: TRBD1
v_call: TRBV7-3
j_call: TRBJ2-2
clone_size: -
cdr3_aa: CASSPRQGKNTGELFF
cdr3_nt: TGTGCCAGCAGCCCCCGACAGGGAAAGAACACCGGGGAGCTGTTTTTT

d_call: TRBD1
v_call: TRBV28
j_call: TRBJ2-7
clone_size: -
cdr3_aa: CASTGQGGYEQYF
cdr3_nt: TGTGCCAGCACCGGACAGGGTGGGTACGAGCAGTACTTC

d_call: TRBD2
v_call: TRBV9
j_call: TRBJ2-1
clone_size: -
cdr3_aa: CASGVGPSGIYNEQFF
cdr3_nt: TGTGCCAGCGGCGTAGGTCCTAGCGGGATCTACAATGAGCAGTTCTTC

d_call: TRBD1
v_call: TRBV5-1
j_call: TRBJ1-2
clone_size: many
cdr3_aa: CASSSEPTGNGYTF
cdr3_nt: TGCGCCAGCAGCTCCGAGCCGACAGGGAATGGCTACACCTTC

d_call: -
v_call: TRBV27
j_call: TRBJ2-7
clone_size: once
cdr3_aa: CASSSLTSYSTEQYF
cdr3_nt: TGTGCCAGCAGTTCCTTGACTAGTTACTCGACTGAGCAGTACTTC

d_call: TRBD2
v_call: TRBV27
j_call: TRBJ2-1
clone_size: -
cdr3_aa: CASSPRTSGRRELFF
cdr3_nt: TGTGCCAGCAGTCCACGGACTAGCGGGAGGAGGGAGCTGTTCTTC

d_call: -
v_call: TRBV5-6
j_call: TRBJ1-1
clone_size: -
cdr3_aa: CASSFVRNTEAFF
cdr3_nt: TGTGCCAGCAGCTTCGTTCGTAACACTGAAGCTTTCTTT

d_call: -
v_call: TRBV3-1/TRBV3-2
j_call: TRBJ1-3
clone_size: -
cdr3_aa: CASSQDLWQGNTIYF
cdr3_nt: TGTGCCAGCAGCCAAGATCTTTGGCAAGGAAACACCATATATTTT

d_call: TRBD1
v_call: TRBV11-2
j_call: TRBJ2-7
clone_size: -
cdr3_aa: CASREGDSSTYEQYF
cdr3_nt: TGTGCCAGCAGGGAAGGGGACAGTTCAACCTACGAGCAGTACTTC

d_call: -
v_call: TRBV5-4
j_call: TRBJ2-4
clone_size: -
cdr3_aa: CASSTGGWSQAKNIQYF
cdr3_nt: TGTGCCAGCAGCACCGGGGGTTGGAGTCAAGCCAAAAACATTCAGTACTTC

d_call: -
v_call: TRBV19
j_call: TRBJ1-5
clone_size: -
cdr3_aa: CASSIGAGMSNQPQHF
cdr3_nt: TGTGCCAGTAGTATTGGCGCAGGGATGAGCAATCAGCCCCAGCATTTT

d_call: TRBD2
v_call: TRBV28
j_call: TRBJ2-3
clone_size: -
cdr3_aa: CASSTGASGSSQYF
cdr3_nt: TGTGCCAGCAGTACAGGGGCTAGCGGGAGTTCGCAGTATTTT

d_call: TRBD1
v_call: TRBV2
j_call: TRBJ1-6
clone_size: -
cdr3_aa: CASKNPAGTGDGSPLHF
cdr3_nt: TGTGCCAGCAAAAATCCCGCCGGGACAGGAGACGGCTCACCCCTCCACTTT

d_call: -
v_call: TRBV19
j_call: TRBJ1-1
clone_size: -
cdr3_aa: CASSSFRPGTEAFF
cdr3_nt: TGTGCCAGTAGTAGTTTCCGGCCGGGGACTGAAGCTTTCTTT

d_call: -
v_call: TRBV7-7
j_call: TRBJ1-1
clone_size: few
cdr3_aa: CASCGQYLMNTEAFF
cdr3_nt: TGTGCCAGCTGCGGACAGTACCTTATGAACACTGAAGCTTTCTTT

d_call: TRBD2
v_call: TRBV4-1
j_call: TRBJ2-4
clone_size: -
cdr3_aa: CASSQENRGGVNIQYF
cdr3_nt: TGCGCCAGCAGCCAAGAAAATCGGGGAGGGGTAAACATTCAGTACTTC

d_call: TRBD1
v_call: TRBV6-5
j_call: TRBJ1-2
clone_size: -
cdr3_aa: CASRRGQSYGYTF
cdr3_nt: TGTGCCAGCAGACGGGGACAGAGCTATGGCTACACCTTC